These 29 T cell receptor beta chains originate from one sample sequenced in a study of blood T cell repertoires in COVID-19. This table comes from immunoSEQ multiplex PCR, and its TCRdb copy is limited to in-frame clones, with some not included. This sample yields 450,000 to 500,000 clones, of which 80% to 90% are seen a single time; roughly 3.1% belongs to the top ten. The sequenced material came from peripheral blood. The receptors here all came from a human donor in a cohort sampled during active COVID-19.

The V gene is TRBV3-1 (or the pseudogene TRBV3-2), the J gene TRBJ1-1; 7 positions agree with TRBD1. From germline, CDR1 is LGHDT and CDR2 YNNKEL (reference sequence). Germline trimming cut 5 bases from V and 6 bases from J; bases unmatched to any gene: 9. This CDR3 is built from 14 residues. The CDR3 sequence: CASSATGSKAEAFF. DNA of the CDR3: TGTGCCAGCAGCGCGACAGGGTCGAAGGCTGAAGCTTTCTTT.

Turning to this clone: This CDR3 is also generated by other DNA sequences in the sample. The rearrangement links TRBV5-1 to TRBJ2-1; 11 bases match TRBD2. This CDR3 has 14 amino acids. Germline loops: CDR1 SGHRS, CDR2 YFSETQ. After removal of 2 bases from V and 6 bases from J, the junction contained 1 base not matched to a gene. The CDR3 region is CASSLTSGSNEQFF. For the CDR3, the DNA is TGCGCCAGCAGCTTAACTAGCGGGAGCAATGAGCAGTTCTTC.

V and J are TRBV5-1 and TRBJ2-3, with D perhaps matching TRBD2 (7 bases). The CDR3 extends over 17 amino acids. Deletions cut 2 bases from V and 2 bases from J, with 18 bases between. Germline-derived CDR1 and CDR2 are SGHRS and YFSETQ. DNA of the CDR3: TGCGCCAGCAGCTTCGGGGGGCCGGGACTTTCCACAGATACGCAGTATTTT. Translation: CASSFGGPGLSTDTQYF.

This clone was recorded at least ten times. This chain connects TRBV27 to TRBJ1-1, with D perhaps matching TRBD1 (6 bases). Trimming stripped 5 bases from V and 4 bases from J, with 11 bases between. Germline CDR1 and CDR2: MNHEY and SMNVEV (reference sequence). The CDR3 spans 13 residues. CDR3 nucleotides: TGTGCCAGCAGTAAAGGGGGTCGCACTGAAGCTTTCTTT. It encodes CASSKGGRTEAFF.

The V call is TRBV29-1, the J call TRBJ1-5, with TRBD1 matching over 9 bases. In germline, CDR1 is SQVTM, CDR2 ANQGSEA. The CDR3 is made up of 14 amino acids. Germline trimming cut 6 bases from V and 2 bases from J; bases unmatched to any gene: 5. DNA for the CDR3: TGCAGCGTCGGGACAGGGCTGGGCAATCAGCCCCAGCATTTT. As protein: CSVGTGLGNQPQHF. Combining the CDR3 with reference TRBV29-1 and TRBJ1-5 gives the whole variable domain SAVISQKPSRDICQRGTSLTIQCQVDSQVTMMFWYRQQPGQSLTLIATANQGSEATYESGFVIDKFPISRPNLTFSTLTVSNMSPEDSSIYLCSVGTGLGNQPQHFGDGTRLSIL.

This clone has more than one count but fewer than ten. This chain joins TRBV28 and TRBJ1-6, with D possibly being TRBD1 (5 bases). The CDR3 is made up of 15 amino acids. V lost 3 bases and J 10 bases, leaving 16 bases between the germline ends. Germline CDR1 reads MDHEN; CDR2 reads SYDVKM. DNA of the CDR3: TGTGCCAGCAGTTTCGGTGGCAGCGGGGGATCACCCCTCCACTTT. Its translation is CASSFGGSGGSPLHF.

The chain combines TRBV6-6 with TRBJ2-7; 7 nucleotides line up with TRBD1. V lost 4 bases, J lost 2 bases, and 11 bases stayed unmatched. The length of the CDR3 is 16 residues. The V gene's germline CDR1 is MNHNY and CDR2 SVGAGI (reference sequence). CDR3 sequence (DNA): TGTGCCAGCAGTTCTCGGACAGGACAGACACCCTACGAGCAGTACTTC. It translates to CASSSRTGQTPYEQYF.

This clone was picked up one time. The CDR3 is CATGAVGLGGTDTQYF. CDR3 bases: TGTGCCACCGGGGCGGTGGGGCTCGGTGGAACAGATACGCAGTATTTT. This rearrangement joins TRBV24-1 to TRBJ2-3; D possibly corresponds to TRBD1 (5 bases). With 9 bases removed from V and 3 bases from J, the gap between germline ends came to 21 bases. Per the germline V gene, CDR1 is KGHDR and CDR2 is SFDVKD. The CDR3 loop spans 16 amino acids.

As DNA, the CDR3 is TGTGCCAGCAGCGCCCGGTTTGGGGGGGCAGGCGAGACCCAGTACTTC. It translates to CASSARFGGAGETQYF. This chain links TRBV9 with TRBJ2-5, with D possibly TRBD2 on 7 matching bases. Germline CDR1 is SGDLS and CDR2 is YYNGEE. Trimming removed 3 bases at V and 5 bases at J, with 20 bases between. This CDR3 is built from 16 residues.

The table lists this clone with many counts. Other DNA sequences of this sample code for an identical CDR3. V gene TRBV30 combines with J gene TRBJ2-2, with TRBD1 matching 8 bases. CDR3 length: 13 residues. The germline V gene encodes CDR1 GTSNPN and CDR2 SVGIG (reference sequence). Unmatched junction bases numbered 1, after V lost 5 bases and J lost 2 bases. CDR3 sequence (DNA): TGTGCCTGGGGACAGGGAAACACCGGGGAGCTGTTTTTT. This encodes CAWGQGNTGELFF.

The chain carries TRBV7-3 and TRBJ1-2; 10 bases align to TRBD1. Germline V gene lookup returns CDR1 SGHTA and CDR2 FQGTGA. CDR3 length: 15 amino acids. V was pared by 11 bases and J by 6 bases, with 15 bases of the junction left unmatched. The CDR3 sequence is CAAGGDRGSVDGYTF. CDR3 coding DNA: TGTGCCGCAGGGGGGGACAGGGGATCGGTAGATGGCTACACCTTC. Full variable domain (rest looked up from reference TRBV7-3 and TRBJ1-2): GAGVSQTPSNKVTEKGKYVELRCDPISGHTALYWYRQSLGQGPEFLIYFQGTGAADDSGLPNDRFFAVRPEGSVSTLKIQRTERGDSAVYLCAAGGDRGSVDGYTFGSGTRLTVV.

Only a few counts were recorded for this clone. The rearrangement links TRBV7-2 to TRBJ1-5; D is uncertain. V was shortened by 2 bases and J by 5 bases, with 7 bases between the two germline ends. CDR1 is SGHTA and CDR2 is FQGNSA in the germline V gene. The length of the CDR3 is 13 residues. CDR3 DNA sequence: TGTGCCAGCAGCTTAAATCGGGATCAGCCCCAGCATTTT. It codes for CASSLNRDQPQHF.

The CDR3 protein is CASSDGSGSRPEQYF. The CDR3, as DNA: TGTGCCAGCAGTGACGGTAGCGGGAGCAGGCCCGAGCAGTACTTC. V and J are TRBV6-1 and TRBJ2-7; 9 nucleotides match TRBD2. Germline V gene data show CDR1 as MNHNS and CDR2 as SASEGT. The ends lost 3 bases at V and 6 bases at J; junction bases unmatched: 9. The CDR3 has 15 amino acids.

The rearrangement joins TRBV30 to TRBJ1-2; TRBD1 agrees at 12 bases. The CDR3 is 14 residues long. Germline V gene lookup returns CDR1 GTSNPN and CDR2 SVGIG (reference sequence). V lost 7 bases to trimming and J lost 8 bases; unmatched junction nucleotides: 11. CDR3 in DNA: TGTGCCTCCCATTGGGGACAGGGGGCTAGCGGCTACACCTTC. It yields the protein CASHWGQGASGYTF.

This clone showed up just a few times. The V gene is TRBV20-1, the J gene TRBJ2-7, with TRBD2 identical over 9 bases. Germline loops: CDR1 DFQATT, CDR2 SNEGSKA (reference sequence). The CDR3 totals 14 residues. The V gene end was trimmed by 3 bases and the J gene end by 2 bases; junction bases not matched to a gene: 5. The CDR3 DNA follows: TGCAGTGCTAGTCAAGCGGGAGGTGCCTACGAGCAGTACTTC. Its protein is CSASQAGGAYEQYF.

J is TRBJ2-1 and V is TRBV11-2, with TRBD1 matching over 9 bases. This CDR3 contains 11 residues. V gave up 1 base and J gave up 16 bases; unmatched junction bases: 2. Germline V gives CDR1 SGHAT, CDR2 FQNNGV. DNA for the CDR3: TGTGCCAGCAGCTTAGGGGACAGGGTTTTCTTC. Translating gives CASSLGDRVFF.

The rearrangement links TRBV9 to TRBJ2-7; TRBD1 agrees at 9 bases. The CDR3 contains 15 residues. Per germline, CDR1 SGDLS and CDR2 YYNGEE. After removal of 2 bases from V and 4 bases from J, the junction contained 7 bases not matched to a gene. DNA of the CDR3: TGTGCCAGCAGCGTCGCACCGGGACAGGGATACGAGCAGTACTTC. It yields the protein CASSVAPGQGYEQYF.

V usage is TRBV5-1 and J usage is TRBJ2-3, with 10 bases that match TRBD2. J lost 2 bases, V lost 4 bases, and 7 bases had no gene match. CDR1 is SGHRS, CDR2 YFSETQ, per germline. This CDR3 has 16 residues. In DNA, the CDR3 is TGCGCCAGCAGCCCCGCTAGCGGGGGAAACACAGATACGCAGTATTTT. Its protein product is CASSPASGGNTDTQYF.

The gene calls are TRBV27 and TRBJ1-1, with D unresolved. Looked up from germline, CDR1 is MNHEY and CDR2 is SMNVEV (reference sequence). CDR3 length: 19 residues. Trimming pared 2 bases from V and 1 base from J, leaving 23 bases between. CDR3 residues: CASSLNRIGVRFQNTEAFF. CDR3 coding DNA: TGTGCCAGCAGTTTAAACCGAATCGGGGTCAGATTCCAGAACACTGAAGCTTTCTTT.

The V call is TRBV6-5, the J call TRBJ2-5; 10 bases fit TRBD2. The germline V gene encodes CDR1 MNHEY and CDR2 SVGAGI. This CDR3 has 14 amino acids. The junction had 5 bases not matched to a gene; V was cut back by 6 bases and J by 4 bases. CDR3 DNA: TGTGCCAGCAGGCCTAGCGGGAGCCCAGAGACCCAGTACTTC. Amino acids: CASRPSGSPETQYF.

In DNA, the CDR3 is TGTGCCAGCAGTGAAGGAAGGACAGATAATCAGCCCCAGCATTTT. Its protein product is CASSEGRTDNQPQHF. This chain uses TRBV6-1 with TRBJ1-5; a weak D match, TRBD1 (6 bases). Per germline, CDR1 MNHNS and CDR2 SASEGT. This CDR3 is built from 15 residues. Trimming cost V 1 base and J 4 bases, with 11 bases left between them.

The chain uses TRBV6-4 and TRBJ2-7; 9 nucleotides align to TRBD1. The ends lost 4 bases at V and 3 bases at J; junction bases unmatched: 10. The V gene's germline CDR1 is MRHNA and CDR2 SNTAGT. The CDR3 spans 16 residues. CDR3 sequence reads: CASSASFGQGFYEQYF. CDR3 nucleotides: TGTGCCAGCAGTGCCTCTTTTGGACAGGGGTTCTACGAGCAGTACTTC.

This chain joins TRBV30 and TRBJ2-5; the D gene is possibly TRBD1 (7 bases). Trimming cost V 5 bases and J 5 bases, with 18 bases left between them. This CDR3 contains 14 residues. The germline gives CDR1 GTSNPN, CDR2 SVGIG (reference sequence). The CDR3 region is CAWDRQGGRETQYF. The CDR3 region has the DNA TGTGCCTGGGATCGACAGGGAGGACGGGAGACCCAGTACTTC.

A few counts support this clone. The chain has TRBV19 and TRBJ2-5; 7 bases agree with TRBD1. J gave up 2 bases and V 5 bases, and 5 bases lay outside the gene matches. The CDR3 loop spans 14 amino acids. From germline, CDR1 is LNHDA and CDR2 SQIVND (reference sequence). CDR3 nucleotides: TGTGCCAGTAGTCCTACAGGGGTGCAAGAGACCCAGTACTTC. Its translation is CASSPTGVQETQYF.

Here the CDR3 DNA reads TGTGCCAGCAGCCTCGGTTCACCCAGGGGGCGAAACGGGGAGCTGTTTTTT. Amino acids: CASSLGSPRGRNGELFF. The rearrangement joins TRBV7-2 to TRBJ2-2, with TRBD1 matching 8 bases. The CDR3 is made up of 17 amino acids. Germline V CDR1 and CDR2: SGHTA, FQGNSA. The ends lost 5 bases at V and 7 bases at J; junction bases unmatched: 15.

The CDR3, as DNA: TGTGCCAGCAGTTTTGAAGGGTTAGCGGGAGGGCCCGGCGGGGAGCTGTTTTTT. It encodes CASSFEGLAGGPGGELFF. V gene TRBV28 combines with J gene TRBJ2-2; 11 bases are a match to TRBD2. CDR3 length: 18 amino acids. J was trimmed by 7 bases and V by 3 bases; bases with no gene match: 13. CDR1 and CDR2 from the germline V gene are MDHEN and SYDVKM.

V gene TRBV19 combines with J gene TRBJ1-1, with a tentative D call TRBD1 (6 bases). The V gene lost 5 bases and the J gene lost 1 base, with 11 bases spanning the gap. The CDR3 has 14 residues. Germline CDR1 LNHDA, CDR2 SQIVND (reference sequence). The CDR3 nucleotides are TGTGCCAGTAGTCTACAGGGAGAGAACACTGAAGCTTTCTTT. Translation: CASSLQGENTEAFF.

This chain connects TRBV3-1 (or the pseudogene TRBV3-2) to TRBJ1-6, with a weak D call TRBD1 (6 bases). V dropped 0 bases and J dropped 8 bases, with 14 bases sitting between them. The CDR3 contains 16 residues. Germline V gene lookup returns CDR1 LGHDT and CDR2 YNNKEL (reference sequence). CDR3 loop: CASSQEARRGDSPLHF. In nucleotides, the CDR3 is TGTGCCAGCAGCCAAGAGGCCCGCAGGGGAGATTCACCCCTCCACTTT.

V is TRBV6-2 or TRBV6-3 and J is TRBJ2-4; D perhaps matches TRBD1 (6 bases). The germline V gene has CDR1 MNHEY and CDR2 SVGEGT. V lost 2 bases and J lost 3, with 14 bases in between. The CDR3 contains 16 residues. CDR3 protein: CASSYLDSVVKNIQYF. CDR3 nucleotides: TGTGCCAGCAGTTACCTGGACAGCGTGGTCAAAAACATTCAGTACTTC.